This T cell receptor (beta chain) was sequenced in a study of blood T cell repertoires in COVID-19. In the study overall: The United States, Italy and Spain were the sources of the acute and convalescent COVID-19 samples. T cells, B-cell-depleted T cells, or PBMCs supplied cDNA or gDNA.

As handled by the study authors: Nucleated cell counts were estimated from reference gene primer amplification. Using immunoSEQ multiplex PCR, the repertoire was profiled, and TCRdb retains in-frame clones only, with some absent. V and J calls and clone size are those listed in that table; D and trimming were worked out from the DNA. The sample lists about 230,000 clones; roughly 88% were seen once. V was clipped by 6 bases and J by 7 bases, with 15 bases between them. This CDR3 has 13 residues. Germline CDR1 reads LGHDT; CDR2 reads YNNKEL (reference sequence). Sequencing was carried out using peripheral blood. The rearrangement uses TRBV3-1 (or the pseudogene TRBV3-2) and TRBJ2-5; possibly TRBD1 for D (6 bases). The receptor was isolated from a man between 40 and 49 years old with acute or convalescent COVID-19. CDR3 residues: CASSRTGLGTQYF. The CDR3 nucleotides read TGTGCCAGCAGTCGAACAGGGTTGGGGACCCAGTACTTC.